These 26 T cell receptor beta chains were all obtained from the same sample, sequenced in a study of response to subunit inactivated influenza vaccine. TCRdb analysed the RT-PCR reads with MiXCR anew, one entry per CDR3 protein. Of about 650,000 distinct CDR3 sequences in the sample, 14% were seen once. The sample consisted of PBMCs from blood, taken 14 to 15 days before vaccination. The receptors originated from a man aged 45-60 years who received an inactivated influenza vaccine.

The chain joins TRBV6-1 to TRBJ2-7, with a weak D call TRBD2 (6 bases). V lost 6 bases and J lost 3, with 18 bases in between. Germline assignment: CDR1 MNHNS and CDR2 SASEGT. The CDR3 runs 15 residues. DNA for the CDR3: TGTGCCAGCAGAACGGGGACTTCGGGCAACTACGAGCAGTACTTC. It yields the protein CASRTGTSGNYEQYF.

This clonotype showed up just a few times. This CDR3 is CASSLASDSPYEQYF. CDR3 bases: TGTGCCAGCAGCTTAGCAAGTGACAGCCCCTACGAGCAGTACTTC. The chain couples TRBV11-1 to TRBJ2-7; weak D call: TRBD1 (5 bases). CDR1 SGHAT and CDR2 FQDESV come from the germline V gene (reference sequence). The V and J ends lost 0 bases and 2 bases respectively, with 11 bases between them. This CDR3 is built from 15 residues.

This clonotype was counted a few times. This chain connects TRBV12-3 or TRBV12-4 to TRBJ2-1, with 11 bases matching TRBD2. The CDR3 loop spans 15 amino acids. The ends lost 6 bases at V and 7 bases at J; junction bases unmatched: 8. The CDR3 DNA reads TGTGCCAGCAGCAGGGGGCTAGCGGGAGGTAATGAGCAGTTCTTC. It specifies CASSRGLAGGNEQFF.

The CDR3 is CASSLSWGLEQYF. In DNA, the CDR3 is TGTGCCAGCAGTTTATCATGGGGGCTCGAGCAGTACTTC. The V and J genes are TRBV27 and TRBJ2-7; D might be TRBD1 (6 bases). This CDR3 region has 13 residues. V was shortened by 0 bases and J by 6 bases, with 9 bases between the two germline ends. The germline V gene has CDR1 MNHEY and CDR2 SMNVEV (reference sequence).

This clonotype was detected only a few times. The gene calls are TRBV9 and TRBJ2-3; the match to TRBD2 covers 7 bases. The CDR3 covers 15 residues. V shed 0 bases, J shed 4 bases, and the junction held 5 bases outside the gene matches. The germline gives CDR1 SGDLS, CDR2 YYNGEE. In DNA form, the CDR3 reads TGTGCCAGCAGCGTAGAACCTAGCGGAGCAGATACGCAGTATTTT. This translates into CASSVEPSGADTQYF.

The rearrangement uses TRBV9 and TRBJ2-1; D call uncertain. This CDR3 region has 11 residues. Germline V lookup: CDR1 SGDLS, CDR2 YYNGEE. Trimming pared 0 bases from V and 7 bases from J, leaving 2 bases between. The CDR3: CASSVANEQFF. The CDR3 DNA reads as TGTGCCAGCAGCGTAGCGAATGAGCAGTTCTTC.

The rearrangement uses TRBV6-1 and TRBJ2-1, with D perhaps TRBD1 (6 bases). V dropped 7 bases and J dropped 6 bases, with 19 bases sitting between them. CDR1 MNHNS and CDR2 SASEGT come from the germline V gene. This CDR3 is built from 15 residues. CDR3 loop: CASNNREIVANEQFF. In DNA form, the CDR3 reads TGTGCCAGCAATAACAGGGAAATAGTAGCCAATGAGCAGTTCTTC.

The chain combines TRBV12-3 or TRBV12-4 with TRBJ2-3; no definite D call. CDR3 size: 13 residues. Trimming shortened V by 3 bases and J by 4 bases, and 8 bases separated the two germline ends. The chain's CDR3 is CASSLSGADTQYF. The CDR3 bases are TGTGCCAGCAGTTTGTCAGGAGCAGATACGCAGTATTTT.

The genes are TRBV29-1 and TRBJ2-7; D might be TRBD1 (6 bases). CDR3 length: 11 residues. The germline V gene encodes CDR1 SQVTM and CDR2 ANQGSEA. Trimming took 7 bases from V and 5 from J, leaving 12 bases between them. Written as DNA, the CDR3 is TGCAGCGCCCTACAGGGCCACGAGCAGTACTTC. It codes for CSALQGHEQYF.

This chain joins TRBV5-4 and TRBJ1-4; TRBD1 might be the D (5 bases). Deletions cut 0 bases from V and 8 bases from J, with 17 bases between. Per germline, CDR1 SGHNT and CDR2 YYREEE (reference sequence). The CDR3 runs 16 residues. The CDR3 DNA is TGTGCCAGCAGCTTGGAGGCACCAGGGTCTGCGGAAAAACTGTTTTTT. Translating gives CASSLEAPGSAEKLFF.

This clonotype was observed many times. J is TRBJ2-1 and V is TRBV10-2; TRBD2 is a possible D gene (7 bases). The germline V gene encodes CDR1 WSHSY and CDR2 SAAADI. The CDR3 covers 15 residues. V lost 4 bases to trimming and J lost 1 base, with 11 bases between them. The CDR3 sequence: CASSAGGLSYNEQFF. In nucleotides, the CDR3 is TGCGCCAGCAGTGCGGGGGGCCTATCCTACAATGAGCAGTTCTTC.

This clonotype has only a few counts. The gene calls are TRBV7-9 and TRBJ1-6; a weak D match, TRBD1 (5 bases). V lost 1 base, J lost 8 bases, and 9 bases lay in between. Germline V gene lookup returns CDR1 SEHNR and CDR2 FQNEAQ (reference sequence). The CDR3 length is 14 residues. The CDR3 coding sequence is TGTGCCAGCAGCTTAGTTTGGGACGATTCACCCCTCCACTTT. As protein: CASSLVWDDSPLHF.

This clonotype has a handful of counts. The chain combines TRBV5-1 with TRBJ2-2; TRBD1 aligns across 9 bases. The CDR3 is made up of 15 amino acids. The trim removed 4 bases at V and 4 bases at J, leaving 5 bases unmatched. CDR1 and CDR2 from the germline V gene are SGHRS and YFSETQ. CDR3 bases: TGCGCCAGCAGCCCCGGGACAGGGCCCACCGGGGAGCTGTTTTTT. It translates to CASSPGTGPTGELFF.

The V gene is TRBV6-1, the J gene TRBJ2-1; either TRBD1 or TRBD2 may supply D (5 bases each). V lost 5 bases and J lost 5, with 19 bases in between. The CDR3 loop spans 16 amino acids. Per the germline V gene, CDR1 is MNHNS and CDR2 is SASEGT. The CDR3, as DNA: TGTGCCAGCAGTCCCGGGGCTAGACGGGCCAACAATGAGCAGTTCTTC. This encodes CASSPGARRANNEQFF.

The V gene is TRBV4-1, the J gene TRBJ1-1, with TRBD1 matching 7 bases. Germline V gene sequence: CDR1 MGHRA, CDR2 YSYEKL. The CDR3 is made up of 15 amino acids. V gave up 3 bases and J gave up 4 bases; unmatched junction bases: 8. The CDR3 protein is CASSQTDRVGTEAFF. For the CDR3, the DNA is TGCGCCAGCAGCCAGACAGACAGGGTGGGCACTGAAGCTTTCTTT.

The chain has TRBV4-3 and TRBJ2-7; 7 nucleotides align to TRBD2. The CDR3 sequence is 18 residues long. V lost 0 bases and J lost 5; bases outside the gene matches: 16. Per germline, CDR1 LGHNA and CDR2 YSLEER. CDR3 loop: CASSQDTRTRDITDEQYF. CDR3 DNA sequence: TGCGCCAGCAGCCAAGATACGAGGACTAGAGACATCACCGACGAGCAGTACTTC.

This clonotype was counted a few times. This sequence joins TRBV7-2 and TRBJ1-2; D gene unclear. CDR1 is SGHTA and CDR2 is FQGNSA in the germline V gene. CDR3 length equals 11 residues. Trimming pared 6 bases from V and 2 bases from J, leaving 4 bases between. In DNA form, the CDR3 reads TGTGCCAGCAGGGTGAACTATGGCTACACCTTC. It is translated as CASRVNYGYTF.

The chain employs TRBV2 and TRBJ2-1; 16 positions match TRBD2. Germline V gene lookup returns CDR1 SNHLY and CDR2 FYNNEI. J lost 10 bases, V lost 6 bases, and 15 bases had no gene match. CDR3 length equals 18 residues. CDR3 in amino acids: CASSDPGLAGGSGWEQFF. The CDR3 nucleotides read TGTGCCAGCAGCGACCCGGGACTAGCGGGGGGGTCGGGTTGGGAGCAGTTCTTC.

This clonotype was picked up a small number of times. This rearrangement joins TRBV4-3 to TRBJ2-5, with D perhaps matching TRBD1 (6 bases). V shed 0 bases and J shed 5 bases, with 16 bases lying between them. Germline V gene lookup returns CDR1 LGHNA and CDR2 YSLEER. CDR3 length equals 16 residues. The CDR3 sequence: CASSQDRLGGKETQYF. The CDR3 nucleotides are TGCGCCAGCAGCCAAGATAGGTTAGGGGGAAAGGAGACCCAGTACTTC.

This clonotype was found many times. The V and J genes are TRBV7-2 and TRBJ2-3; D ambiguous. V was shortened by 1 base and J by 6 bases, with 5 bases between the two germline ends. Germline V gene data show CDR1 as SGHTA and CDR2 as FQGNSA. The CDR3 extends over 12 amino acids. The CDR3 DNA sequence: TGTGCCAGCAGCTTAGGGGTTGATACGCAGTATTTT. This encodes CASSLGVDTQYF. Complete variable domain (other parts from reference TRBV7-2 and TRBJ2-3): GAGVSQSPSNKVTEKGKDVELRCDPISGHTALYWYRQSLGQGLEFLIYFQGNSAPDKSGLPSDRFSAERTGGSVSTLTIQRTQQEDSAVYLCASSLGVDTQYFGPGTRLTVL.

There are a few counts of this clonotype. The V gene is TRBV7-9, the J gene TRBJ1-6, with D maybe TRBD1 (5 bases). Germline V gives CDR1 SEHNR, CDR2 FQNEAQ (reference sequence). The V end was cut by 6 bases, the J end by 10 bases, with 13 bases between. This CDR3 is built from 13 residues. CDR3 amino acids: CASRPEGNSPLHF. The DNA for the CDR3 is TGTGCCAGCAGGCCCGAGGGGAACTCACCCCTCCACTTT.

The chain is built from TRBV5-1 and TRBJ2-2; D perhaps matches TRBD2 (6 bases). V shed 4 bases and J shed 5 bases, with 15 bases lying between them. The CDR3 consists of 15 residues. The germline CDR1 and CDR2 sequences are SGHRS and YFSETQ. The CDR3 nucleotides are TGCGCCAGCAGCCCAAATGTTGGAGGGACCGGGGAGCTGTTTTTT. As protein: CASSPNVGGTGELFF.

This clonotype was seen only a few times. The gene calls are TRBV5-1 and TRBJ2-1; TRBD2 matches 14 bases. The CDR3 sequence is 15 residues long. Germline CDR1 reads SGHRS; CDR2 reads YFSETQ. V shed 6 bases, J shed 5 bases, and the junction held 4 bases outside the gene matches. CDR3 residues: CASTGTSGSHNEQFF. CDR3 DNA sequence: TGCGCCAGCACCGGGACTAGCGGGAGTCACAATGAGCAGTTCTTC.

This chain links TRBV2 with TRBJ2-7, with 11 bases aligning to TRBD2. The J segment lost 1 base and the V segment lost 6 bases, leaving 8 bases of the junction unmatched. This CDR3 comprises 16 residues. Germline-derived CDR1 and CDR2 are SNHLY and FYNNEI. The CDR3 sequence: CASSTKTSGVSYEQYF. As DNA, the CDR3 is TGTGCCAGCAGCACCAAGACTAGCGGGGTATCCTACGAGCAGTACTTC.

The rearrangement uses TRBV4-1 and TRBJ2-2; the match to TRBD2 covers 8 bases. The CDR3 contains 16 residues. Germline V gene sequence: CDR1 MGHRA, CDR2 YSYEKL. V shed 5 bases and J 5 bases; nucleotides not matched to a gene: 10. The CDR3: CASSSIGGGGTGELFF. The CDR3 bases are TGCGCCAGCAGCTCAATTGGGGGCGGGGGGACCGGGGAGCTGTTTTTT.

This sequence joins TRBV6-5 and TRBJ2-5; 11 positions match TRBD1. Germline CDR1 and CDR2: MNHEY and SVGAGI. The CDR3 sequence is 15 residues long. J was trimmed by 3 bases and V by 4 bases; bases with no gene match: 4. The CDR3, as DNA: TGTGCCAGCAGTTCCGGACAGGGGGCCGAAGAGACCCAGTACTTC. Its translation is CASSSGQGAEETQYF.